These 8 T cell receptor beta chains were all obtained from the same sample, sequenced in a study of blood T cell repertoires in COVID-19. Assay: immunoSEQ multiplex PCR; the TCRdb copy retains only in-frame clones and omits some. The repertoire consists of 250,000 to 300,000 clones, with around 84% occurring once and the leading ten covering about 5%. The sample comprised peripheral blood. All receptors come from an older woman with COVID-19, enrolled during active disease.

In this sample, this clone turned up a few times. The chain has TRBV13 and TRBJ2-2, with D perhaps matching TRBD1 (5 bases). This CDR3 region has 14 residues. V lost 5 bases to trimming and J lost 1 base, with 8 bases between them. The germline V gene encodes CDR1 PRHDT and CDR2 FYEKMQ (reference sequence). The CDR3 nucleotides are TGTGCCAGCAGCCCGACAGTGAACACCGGGGAGCTGTTTTTT. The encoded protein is CASSPTVNTGELFF.

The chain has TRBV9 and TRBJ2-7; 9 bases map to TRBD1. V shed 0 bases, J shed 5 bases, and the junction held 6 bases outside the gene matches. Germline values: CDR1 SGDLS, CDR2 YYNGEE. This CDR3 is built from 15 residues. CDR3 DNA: TGTGCCAGCAGCGTAGAAGGGGGACAGGGTCACGAGCAGTACTTC. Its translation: CASSVEGGQGHEQYF.

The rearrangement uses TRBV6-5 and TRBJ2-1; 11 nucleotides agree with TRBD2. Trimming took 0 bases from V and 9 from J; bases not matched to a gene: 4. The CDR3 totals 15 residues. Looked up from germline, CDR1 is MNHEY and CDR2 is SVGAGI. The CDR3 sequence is CASSYSSGRGGEQFF. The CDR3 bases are TGTGCCAGCAGTTACTCTAGCGGGAGGGGGGGTGAGCAGTTCTTC.

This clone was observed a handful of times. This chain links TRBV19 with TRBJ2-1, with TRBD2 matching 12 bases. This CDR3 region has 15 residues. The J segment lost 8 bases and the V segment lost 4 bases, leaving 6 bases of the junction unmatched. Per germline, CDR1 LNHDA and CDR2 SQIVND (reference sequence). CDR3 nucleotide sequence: TGTGCCAGTAGTAAATCGACTAGCGGGAGTGATGAGCAGTTCTTC. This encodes CASSKSTSGSDEQFF.

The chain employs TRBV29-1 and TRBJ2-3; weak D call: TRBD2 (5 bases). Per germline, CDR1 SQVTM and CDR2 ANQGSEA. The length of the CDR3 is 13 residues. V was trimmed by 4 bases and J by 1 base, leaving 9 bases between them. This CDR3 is CSVVTGGTDTQYF. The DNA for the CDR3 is TGCAGCGTTGTCACCGGGGGCACAGATACGCAGTATTTT.

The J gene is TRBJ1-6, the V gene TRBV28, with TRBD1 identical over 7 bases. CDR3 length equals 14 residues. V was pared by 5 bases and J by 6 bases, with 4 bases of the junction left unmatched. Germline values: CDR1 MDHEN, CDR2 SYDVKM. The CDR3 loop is CASSRRQGNSPLHF. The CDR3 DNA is TGTGCCAGCAGTCGACGACAGGGTAATTCACCCCTCCACTTT.

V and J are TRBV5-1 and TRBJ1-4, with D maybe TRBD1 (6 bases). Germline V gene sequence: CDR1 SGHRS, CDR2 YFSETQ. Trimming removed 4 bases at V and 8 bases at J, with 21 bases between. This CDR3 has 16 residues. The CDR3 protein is CASSPGQYGPAEKLFF. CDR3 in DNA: TGCGCCAGCAGCCCCGGACAGTACGGACCCGCGGAAAAACTGTTTTTT.

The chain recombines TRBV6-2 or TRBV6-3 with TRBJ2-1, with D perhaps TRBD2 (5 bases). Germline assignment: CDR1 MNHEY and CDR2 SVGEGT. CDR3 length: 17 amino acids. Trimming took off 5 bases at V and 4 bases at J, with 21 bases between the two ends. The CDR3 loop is CASSTFVVLAGYNEQFF. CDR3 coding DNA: TGTGCCAGCAGTACCTTTGTTGTTCTAGCTGGGTACAATGAGCAGTTCTTC.